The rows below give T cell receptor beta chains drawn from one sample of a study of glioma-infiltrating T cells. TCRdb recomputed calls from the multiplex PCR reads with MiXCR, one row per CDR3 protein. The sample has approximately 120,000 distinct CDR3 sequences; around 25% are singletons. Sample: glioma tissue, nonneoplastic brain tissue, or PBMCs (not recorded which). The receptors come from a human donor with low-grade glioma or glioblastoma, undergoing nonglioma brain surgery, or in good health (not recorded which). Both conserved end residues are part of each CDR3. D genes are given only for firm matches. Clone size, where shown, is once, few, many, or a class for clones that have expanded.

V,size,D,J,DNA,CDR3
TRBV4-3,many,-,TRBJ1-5,TGCGCCAGCAGCCAAGATCGGGTTCAGCCCCAGCATTTT,CASSQDRVQPQHF
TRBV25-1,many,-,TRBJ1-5,TGTGCCAGCAGTGAATTTAGCAGGGGTGAAGGGCCCCAGCATTTT,CASSEFSRGEGPQHF
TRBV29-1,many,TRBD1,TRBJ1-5,TGCAGCGTTGGACAGGGAGGACAGCCCCAGCATTTT,CSVGQGGQPQHF
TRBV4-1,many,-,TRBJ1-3,TGCGCCAGCAGCCAAGCTATATTCTCTGGAAACACCATATATTTT,CASSQAIFSGNTIYF
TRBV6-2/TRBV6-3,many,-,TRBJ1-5,TGTGCCAGCAGTTACTCCCCCCAGCCCCAGCATTTT,CASSYSPQPQHF
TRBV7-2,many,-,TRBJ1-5,TGTGCCAGCAGCTTAGAAGGGTCAAGGGGCAATCAGCCCCAGCATTTT,CASSLEGSRGNQPQHF
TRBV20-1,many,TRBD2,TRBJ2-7,TGCAGTGCTAGAGAAAGCCTAGCGGGAGAATGGGAGCAGTACTTC,CSARESLAGEWEQYF
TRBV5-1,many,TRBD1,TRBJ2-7,TGCGCCAGCAGCAACCGACAGGGCCCCTACGAGCAGTACTTC,CASSNRQGPYEQYF
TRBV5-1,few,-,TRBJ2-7,TGCGCCAGCAGCTTGGAAGCCAGCTTCTACGAGCAGTACTTC,CASSLEASFYEQYF
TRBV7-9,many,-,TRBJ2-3,TGTGCCAGCAGCTCAATCCGCGGGGCCGCAGATACGCAGTATTTT,CASSSIRGAADTQYF
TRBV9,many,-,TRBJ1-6,TGTGCCAGCAGCGCCCCGGGTCTGAATTCACCCCTCCACTTT,CASSAPGLNSPLHF
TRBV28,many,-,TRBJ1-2,TGTGCCAGCAGCTATGACAGGAGGAATGGCTACACCTTC,CASSYDRRNGYTF
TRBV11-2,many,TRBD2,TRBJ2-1,TGTGCCAGCAGCCGAGAGGGTAGCGGGAGCGGTGAGCAGTTCTTC,CASSREGSGSGEQFF
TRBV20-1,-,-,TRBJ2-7,TGCAGTGCTAGTTACGGGAGTTCCTACGAGCAGTACTTC,CSASYGSSYEQYF
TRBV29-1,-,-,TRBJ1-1,TGCAGCGTTGAAGAACGAAACAGAGCGAACACTGAAGCTTTCTTT,CSVEERNRANTEAFF
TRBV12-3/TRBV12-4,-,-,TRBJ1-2,TGTGCCAGCAGTTTAGAATGGGCGCCCACAGGGAACTATAACTACACCTTC,CASSLEWAPTGNYNYTF
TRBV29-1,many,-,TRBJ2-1,TGCAGTACCCCGGACATCGATGAGCAGTTCTTC,CSTPDIDEQFF
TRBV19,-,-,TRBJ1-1,TGTGCCAGTAGGTTATCTGGCACTGAAGCTTTCTTT,CASRLSGTEAFF
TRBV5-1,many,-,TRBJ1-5,TGCGCCAGCAGCTTGGAACACCCGGGTCAGCCCCAGCATTTT,CASSLEHPGQPQHF
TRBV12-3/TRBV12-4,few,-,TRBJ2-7,TGTGCCAGCAGTTCGACAGGACGATCCTACGAGCAGTACTTC,CASSSTGRSYEQYF
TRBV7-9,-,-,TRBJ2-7,TGTGCCACCGCCAGGGCAGAGGCCTACGAGCAGTACTTC,CATARAEAYEQYF
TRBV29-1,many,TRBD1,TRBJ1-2,TGCAGCGTTCCGGCTATGGGACAGGGTTACGGCTACACCTTC,CSVPAMGQGYGYTF
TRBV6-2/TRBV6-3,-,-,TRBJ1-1,TGTGTTAGCAGTTACTCCCATGACCGGAGAATGAACACTGAAGCTTTCTTT,CVSSYSHDRRMNTEAFF
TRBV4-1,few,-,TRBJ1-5,TGCGCCAGCAGCCAAACGGATAGCAATCAGCCCCAGCATTTT,CASSQTDSNQPQHF
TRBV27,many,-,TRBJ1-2,TGTGCCAGCAGACGACCAAGGGGTGGCTACACCTTC,CASRRPRGGYTF
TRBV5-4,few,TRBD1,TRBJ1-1,TGTGCCAGCAGCGGAACGGGACAGGGTCTTGAAGCTTTCTTT,CASSGTGQGLEAFF
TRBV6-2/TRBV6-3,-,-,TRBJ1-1,TGTGTTAGCAGTTACCCCCTCAAAGGAATGAACACTGAAGCTTTCTTT,CVSSYPLKGMNTEAFF
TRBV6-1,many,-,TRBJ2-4,TGTGCCAGCAGTTCCCATCTAGCCAAAAACATTCAGTACTTC,CASSSHLAKNIQYF
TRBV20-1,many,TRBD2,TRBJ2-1,TGCAGTGCTAGGGAGGGAGCGGGGGGGTTCAATGAGCAGTTCTTC,CSAREGAGGFNEQFF